Shown below are 13 T cell receptor beta chains from a single sample sequenced in a study of blood T cell repertoires in COVID-19. Method: immunoSEQ multiplex PCR; TCRdb's copy keeps in-frame clones and lacks some. This repertoire shows some 50,000 clones, about 88% found once; its top ten account for approximately 3.1%. Sequencing input: PBMCs or T cells enriched from blood (not recorded which). These receptors were collected from a woman in her 50s who had recovered from COVID-19.

This clone was counted once. V usage is TRBV6-2 or TRBV6-3 and J usage is TRBJ1-4, with 7 positions matching TRBD1. This CDR3 spans 14 amino acids. Germline loops: CDR1 MNHEY, CDR2 SVGEGT. Trimming removed 6 bases from V and 10 bases from J; junction bases left unmatched: 11. The CDR3 is CASSTQGPIGKLFF. The CDR3 DNA is TGTGCCAGCAGCACACAGGGGCCTATCGGAAAACTGTTTTTT.

The genes are TRBV19 and TRBJ2-7; tentative D call: TRBD2 (6 bases). V was trimmed by 5 bases and J by 0 bases, leaving 14 bases between them. The V gene's germline CDR1 is LNHDA and CDR2 SQIVND (reference sequence). This CDR3 is built from 15 residues. In DNA form, the CDR3 reads TGTGCCAGTAGTGTTATAGCGGAGCGCTCCTACGAGCAGTACTTC. Translating gives CASSVIAERSYEQYF.

This clone is judged medium-sized. The genes are TRBV9 and TRBJ1-5; no reliable D call. The V gene's germline CDR1 is SGDLS and CDR2 YYNGEE. Deletions cut 0 bases from V and 4 bases from J, with 5 bases between. The length of the CDR3 is 13 residues. As DNA, the CDR3 is TGTGCCAGCAGCGTAGCCATTAATCAGCCCCAGCATTTT. This sequence encodes CASSVAINQPQHF.

This chain joins TRBV2 and TRBJ2-1; D is possibly TRBD1 (5 bases). V lost 7 bases and J 0 bases, leaving 7 bases between the germline ends. Germline V CDR1 and CDR2: SNHLY, FYNNEI. This CDR3 spans 13 amino acids. CDR3 in DNA: TGTGCCAGCAATAGGGGCTCCTACAATGAGCAGTTCTTC. It specifies CASNRGSYNEQFF.

The V gene is TRBV5-1, the J gene TRBJ2-7; D perhaps matches TRBD2 (6 bases). The CDR3 sequence is 15 residues long. CDR1 is SGHRS and CDR2 is YFSETQ in the germline V gene. V was pared by 0 bases and J by 5 bases, with 15 bases between. The CDR3 reads CASSLDSQTRNEQYF. CDR3 nucleotide sequence: TGCGCCAGCAGCTTGGACAGCCAGACTAGGAACGAGCAGTACTTC. Filled out from reference TRBV5-1 and TRBJ2-7, the complete variable domain reads KAGVTQTPRYLIKTRGQQVTLSCSPISGHRSVSWYQQTPGQGLQFLFEYFSETQRNKGNFPGRFSGRQFSNSRSEMNVSTLELGDSALYLCASSLDSQTRNEQYFGPGTRLTVT.

CDR3 loop: CASNRQGLNSPLHF. The CDR3 DNA follows: TGTGCCAGCAACCGACAGGGCCTAAATTCACCCCTCCACTTT. The chain couples TRBV28 to TRBJ1-6, with TRBD1 matching 7 bases. CDR3 length: 14 residues. CDR1 is MDHEN and CDR2 is SYDVKM in the germline V gene. The J segment lost 7 bases and the V segment lost 7 bases, leaving 7 bases of the junction unmatched. Full variable domain (remainder filled in from reference TRBV28 and TRBJ1-6): DVKVTQSSRYLVKRTGEKVFLECVQDMDHENMFWYRQDPGLGLRLIYFSYDVKMKEKGDIPEGYSVSREKKERFSLILESASTNQTSMYLCASNRQGLNSPLHFGNGTRLTVT.

This chain links TRBV23-1 with TRBJ2-6, with D unclear. TRBV23-1 is classed as an ORF, of uncertain function. This CDR3 spans 15 amino acids. Trimming pared 4 bases from V and 0 bases from J, leaving 7 bases between. DNA for the CDR3: TGCGCCAGCAGTCTGGCCAACTCTGGGGCCAACGTCCTGACTTTC. It encodes CASSLANSGANVLTF.

J is TRBJ2-1 and V is TRBV19; 8 bases agree with TRBD1. Trimming took 5 bases from V and 4 from J; bases not matched to a gene: 10. CDR3 length: 16 amino acids. CDR1 is LNHDA, CDR2 SQIVND, per germline (reference sequence). CDR3 protein: CASSDQSGTGYNEQFF. The CDR3, as DNA: TGTGCCAGTAGTGACCAGTCCGGGACAGGTTACAATGAGCAGTTCTTC.

The chain employs TRBV7-2 and TRBJ2-2; D is uncertain. The germline gives CDR1 SGHTA, CDR2 FQGNSA. The CDR3 is 16 amino acids. V lost 1 base, J lost 4 bases, and 13 bases lay in between. CDR3 sequence: CASSLGHPTPTGELFF. CDR3 bases: TGTGCCAGCAGCTTAGGACACCCCACCCCCACCGGGGAGCTGTTTTTT.

The chain combines TRBV4-1 with TRBJ1-2; D call uncertain. Per the germline V gene, CDR1 is MGHRA and CDR2 is YSYEKL. V gave up 1 base and J gave up 2 bases, with 11 bases separating them. This CDR3 contains 15 residues. CDR3 sequence reads: CASSQGRIENYGYTF. In DNA form, the CDR3 reads TGCGCCAGCAGCCAAGGGAGAATTGAAAACTATGGCTACACCTTC.

The chain carries TRBV12-5 and TRBJ2-1, with 9 bases aligning to TRBD1. The germline gives CDR1 LGHNT, CDR2 FRNRAP. With V trimmed by 1 base and J by 9 bases, 1 base remained unmatched. The CDR3 spans 13 residues. The CDR3 loop reads CASGLEDRGEQFF. CDR3 in DNA: TGTGCTAGTGGTTTGGAGGACAGGGGTGAGCAGTTCTTC.

This sequence joins TRBV11-1 and TRBJ2-7; tentatively, D is TRBD1 (5 bases). V was trimmed by 5 bases and J by 3 bases, leaving 8 bases between them. The germline CDR1 and CDR2 sequences are SGHAT and FQDESV (reference sequence). This CDR3 contains 12 residues. This CDR3 is CASSLTGYEQYF. The CDR3 DNA follows: TGTGCCAGCAGCCTCACAGGCTACGAGCAGTACTTC.

The genes are TRBV7-2 and TRBJ1-2; weak D call: TRBD1 (6 bases). Trimming cost V 5 bases and J 6 bases, with 16 bases left between them. CDR1 is SGHTA and CDR2 is FQGNSA in the germline V gene. The CDR3 totals 14 residues. The CDR3 reads CASSPGTRRNGYTF. The CDR3, as DNA: TGTGCCAGCAGCCCGGGGACACGGCGGAATGGCTACACCTTC.